What follows is one T cell receptor (beta chain) and its context. Its antigen is currently unknown. Exclusions: uncontrolled infection, other autoimmune disease, pregnancy, lactation. The data are from a study of T cells in Graves' hyperthyroidism and ophthalmopathy. Findings and limits, study-wide: The majority of expanded thyroid clonotypes above 0.001 also appeared in blood. A model built on 13 V-J features separated ophthalmopathy from stable hyperthyroidism. Ophthalmopathy was predicted by the model a median of 6.5 months ahead of onset.

Using RNA transcripts as the source, TCR beta CDR3 regions were amplified. HTBI primers were employed in a first-round RT-PCR of the TCR CDR3. TCRdb fed the multiplex PCR reads into MiXCR, producing one record per CDR3 protein. This table has a few hundred thousand distinct CDR3 sequences, roughly 45% appearing once. There are 13 residues in the CDR3. Trimming removed 3 bases from V and 6 bases from J, with 11 bases in between. This TCR was recovered from an adult woman with Graves' disease, either hyperthyroidism or ophthalmopathy (not recorded which). Source material: peripheral blood or thyroid tissue (not recorded which). The chain is built from TRBV12-3 or TRBV12-4 and TRBJ1-1; D is uncertain. CDR3 in amino acids: CASSFRRAAEAFF. CDR3 nucleotide sequence: TGTGCCAGCAGTTTCCGAAGGGCAGCTGAAGCTTTCTTT.